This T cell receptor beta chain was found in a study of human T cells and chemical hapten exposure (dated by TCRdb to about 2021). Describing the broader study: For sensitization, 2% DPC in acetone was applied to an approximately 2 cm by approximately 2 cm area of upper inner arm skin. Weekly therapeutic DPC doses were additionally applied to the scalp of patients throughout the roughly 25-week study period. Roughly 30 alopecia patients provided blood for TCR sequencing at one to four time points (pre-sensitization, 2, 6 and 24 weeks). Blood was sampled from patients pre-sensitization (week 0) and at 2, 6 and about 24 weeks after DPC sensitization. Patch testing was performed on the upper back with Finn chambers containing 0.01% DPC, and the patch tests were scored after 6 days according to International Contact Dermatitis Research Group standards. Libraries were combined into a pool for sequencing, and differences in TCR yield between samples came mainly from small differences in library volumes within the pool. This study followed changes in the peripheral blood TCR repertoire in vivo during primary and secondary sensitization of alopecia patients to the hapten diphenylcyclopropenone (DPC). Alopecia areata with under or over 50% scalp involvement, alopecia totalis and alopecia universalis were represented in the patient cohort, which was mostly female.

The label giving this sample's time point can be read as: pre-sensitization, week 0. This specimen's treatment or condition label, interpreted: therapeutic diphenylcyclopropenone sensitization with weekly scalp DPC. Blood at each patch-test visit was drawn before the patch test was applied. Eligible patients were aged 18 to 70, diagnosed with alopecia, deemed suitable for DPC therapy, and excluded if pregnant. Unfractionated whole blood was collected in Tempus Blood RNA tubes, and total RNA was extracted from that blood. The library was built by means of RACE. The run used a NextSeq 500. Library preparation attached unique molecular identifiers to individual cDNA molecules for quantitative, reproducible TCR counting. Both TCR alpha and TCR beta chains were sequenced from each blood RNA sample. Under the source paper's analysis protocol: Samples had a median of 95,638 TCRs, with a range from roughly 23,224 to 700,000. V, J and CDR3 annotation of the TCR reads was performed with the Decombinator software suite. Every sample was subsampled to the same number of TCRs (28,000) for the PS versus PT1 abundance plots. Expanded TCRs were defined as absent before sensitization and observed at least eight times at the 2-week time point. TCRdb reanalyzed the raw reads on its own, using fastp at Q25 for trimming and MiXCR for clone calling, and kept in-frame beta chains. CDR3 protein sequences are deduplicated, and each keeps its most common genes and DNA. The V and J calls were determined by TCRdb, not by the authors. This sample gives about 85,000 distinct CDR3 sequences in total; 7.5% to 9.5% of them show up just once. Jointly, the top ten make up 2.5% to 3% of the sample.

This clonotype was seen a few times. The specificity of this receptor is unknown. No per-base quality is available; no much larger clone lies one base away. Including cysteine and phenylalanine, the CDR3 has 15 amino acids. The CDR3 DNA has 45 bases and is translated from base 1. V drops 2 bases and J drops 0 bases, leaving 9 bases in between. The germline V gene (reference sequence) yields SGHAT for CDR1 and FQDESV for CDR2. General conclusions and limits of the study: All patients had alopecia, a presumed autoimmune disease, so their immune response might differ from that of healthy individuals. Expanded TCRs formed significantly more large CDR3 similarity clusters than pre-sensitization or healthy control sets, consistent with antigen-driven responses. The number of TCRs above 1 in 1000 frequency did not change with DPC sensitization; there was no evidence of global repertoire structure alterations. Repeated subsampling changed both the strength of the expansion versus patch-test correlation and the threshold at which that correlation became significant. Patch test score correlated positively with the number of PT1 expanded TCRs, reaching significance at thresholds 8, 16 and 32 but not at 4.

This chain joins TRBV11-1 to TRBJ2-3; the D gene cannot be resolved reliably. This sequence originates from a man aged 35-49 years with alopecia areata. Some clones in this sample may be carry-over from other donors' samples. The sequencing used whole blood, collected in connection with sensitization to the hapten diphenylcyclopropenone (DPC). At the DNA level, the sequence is TGTGCCAGCAGCTTATCCCCGAGCAGCACAGATACGCAGTATTTT. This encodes CASSLSPSSTDTQYF.